This T cell receptor (beta chain) was recovered during a study of post-analysis software for immune sequencing data (dated by TCRdb to between 2015 and 2016). Regarding the study in general: The recorded disease courses included relapsing-remitting, secondary progressive and progressive-relapsing multiple sclerosis, and some patients had no subtype annotation. The multiple sclerosis patient repertoires were compared with under 13 previously published healthy control repertoires from donors aged 6 to 25 years. A subset of samples was prepared in parallel using single-end sample barcoding, then pooled and co-amplified after Illumina adapter ligation. What the research found in general, with its limitations: The control group was slightly older than the multiple sclerosis patient group. Direct clustering with F measure revealed strong co-clustering of samples prepared in the same batch, which led to a batch-effect correction. Significantly lower normalized Chao1 diversity was found in multiple sclerosis patients than in controls, suggesting substantial peripheral T-cell clonal expansion.

Preparation of the library involved PCR. The listed sequencing device is Illumina HiSeq 2500. To reduce PCR and sequencing biases, unique molecular identifiers were incorporated into the TCR beta cDNA libraries. Roughly 0.5 million cDNA molecules were obtained per 1 to 10 million input T cells, so each molecule approximated one T cell. Patient libraries were prepared and sequenced with the same protocol used for the earlier healthy control dataset. Within a given batch, samples were prepared together, multiplexed and sequenced on the same HiSeq lane. In the authors' own workflow: MIGEC handled the raw barcoded reads, throwing out single-read molecular identifier groups before consensus assembly and CDR3 extraction. VDJtools was used for post-analysis of the clonotype tables, with diversity normalized by down-sampling every dataset to the smallest sample size. To correct batch-related cross-sample contamination, repertoire overlap clustering matched CDR3 amino acid sequences but not nucleotide sequences. The raw public reads went through TCRdb reprocessing: fastp at Q25, MiXCR clone calling, in-frame beta chains kept. Each CDR3 protein appears once, grouped with its most common genes and DNA. TCRdb's processing, not the authors', yielded these V and J calls. Here the sample has over 700,000 distinct CDR3 sequences; 30% occur a single time. The leading ten clones occupy approximately 0.55% of the sample.

This clonotype turned up a few times. Its antigen has not been determined. No base quality values were provided; no much bigger clone lies one nucleotide off. To demonstrate the VDJtools post-analysis software, TCR beta repertoires were profiled from the peripheral blood of 10 to 15 young patients with multiple sclerosis. The patients with multiple sclerosis were children and adolescents between roughly 6 and 16 years of age. Material for sequencing was blood. The sequence derives from a girl aged 10 to 17 with multiple sclerosis.

The CDR3 sequence is CASSLWWNQPQHF. The DNA reads TGTGCCAGCAGTTTGTGGTGGAATCAGCCCCAGCATTTT. The sequence links TRBV12-3 or TRBV12-4 to TRBJ1-5, with the identity of the D gene unclear. V is shortened by 3 bases, J by 4 bases, and the region joining them spans 7 bases. The CDR3 covers 13 residues, taking in both the cysteine and the phenylalanine. Solely the CDR3 DNA is kept, with 39 bases framed from the first base.